The subject of this entry is one T cell receptor beta chain. Its antigen remains unknown. This sample was included in a study of T cell responses to AZD1222 COVID-19 vaccine. Study-level points and caveats: CD4 TCRs covered the whole spike, strongest at regions 160-218 and 743-854. Of spike-specific TCRs, nearly half reportedly target regions left unmutated in variants. Among those given AZD1222, only five to seven were seropositive at baseline.

There are 16 residues in the CDR3. CDR1 and CDR2 from the germline V gene are LGHNT and FRNRAP. V lost 4 bases and J lost 5; bases outside the gene matches: 8. Method: immunoSEQ multiplex PCR; TCRdb's copy keeps in-frame clones and lacks some. The table records some 150,000 clones, roughly 93% of them present only once. The chain employs TRBV12-5 and TRBJ2-1; 10 bases line up with TRBD2. The receptor comes from an adult in good health. The source was peripheral blood, collected on day 0 of AZD1222 vaccination. The CDR3 reads CASGYPAGGENNEQFF. The CDR3 DNA reads TGTGCTAGTGGTTACCCAGCGGGAGGGGAAAACAATGAGCAGTTCTTC. The variable domain in full, completed from reference TRBV12-5 and TRBJ2-1, reads DARVTQTPRHKVTEMGQEVTMRCQPILGHNTVFWYRQTMMQGLELLAYFRNRAPLDDSGMPKDRFSAEMPDATLATLKIQPSEPRDSAVYFCASGYPAGGENNEQFFGPGTRLTVL.